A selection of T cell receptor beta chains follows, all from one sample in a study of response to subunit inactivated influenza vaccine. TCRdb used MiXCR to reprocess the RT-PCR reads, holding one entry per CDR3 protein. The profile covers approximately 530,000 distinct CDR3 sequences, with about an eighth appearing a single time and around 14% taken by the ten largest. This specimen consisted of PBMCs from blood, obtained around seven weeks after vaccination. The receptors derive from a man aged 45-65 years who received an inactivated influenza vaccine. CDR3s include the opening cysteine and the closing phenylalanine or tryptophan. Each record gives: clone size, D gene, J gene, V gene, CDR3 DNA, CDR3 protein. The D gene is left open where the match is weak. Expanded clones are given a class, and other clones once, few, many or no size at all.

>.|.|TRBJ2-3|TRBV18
TGTGCCAGCTCACCTTATATCCACACTGGGTCTACAGATACGCAGTATTTT
CASSPYIHTGSTDTQYF
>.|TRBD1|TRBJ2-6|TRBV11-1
TGTGCCAGCAGCTTCATGACGGGACAGGGCTCTGGGGCCAACGTCCTGACTTTC
CASSFMTGQGSGANVLTF
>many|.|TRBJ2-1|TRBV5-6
TGTGCCAGCACCCCAGCCCCAAGCTCCTACAATGAGCAGTTCTTC
CASTPAPSSYNEQFF
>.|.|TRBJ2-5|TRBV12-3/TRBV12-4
TGTGCCAGCAGTTTTGTGTCACCAGAGACCCAGTACTTC
CASSFVSPETQYF
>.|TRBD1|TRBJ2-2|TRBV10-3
TGTGCCATCAGTGGGAGACAGGGGGCTTACGGCGGGGAGCTGTTTTTT
CAISGRQGAYGGELFF
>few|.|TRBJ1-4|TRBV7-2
TGTGCCAGCAGTTTCCGGGAGGGAGGAGAAAAACTGTTTTTT
CASSFREGGEKLFF
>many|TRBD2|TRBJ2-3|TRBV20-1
TGCAGTGCTAGGGTAGCGGGGCGCACAGATACGCAGTATTTT
CSARVAGRTDTQYF
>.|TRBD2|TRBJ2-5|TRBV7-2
TGTGCCAGCAGCTTATTACTAGCGGGACCAGAGACCCAGTACTTC
CASSLLLAGPETQYF
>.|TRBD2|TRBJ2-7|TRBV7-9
TGTGCCAGCAGCTTAGTAAGACTAGCGGGAAGAGGGGAGCAGTACTTC
CASSLVRLAGRGEQYF
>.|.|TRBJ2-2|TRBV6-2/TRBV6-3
TGTGCCAGCAGTTACTCGGCCAGGGGCGGGGAGCTGTTTTTT
CASSYSARGGELFF
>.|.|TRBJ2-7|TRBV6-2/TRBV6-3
TGTGCCAGCAGTGGGGACACAAAGTATTCCTACGAGCAGTACTTC
CASSGDTKYSYEQYF
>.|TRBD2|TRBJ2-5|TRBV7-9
TGTGCCAGCAGCTTACGTCAGCGGGGGAGTGGAGAGACCCAGTACTTC
CASSLRQRGSGETQYF
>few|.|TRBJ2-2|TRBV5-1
TGCGCCAGCAGCCACTCTATGGGGACCGGGGAGCTGTTTTTT
CASSHSMGTGELFF
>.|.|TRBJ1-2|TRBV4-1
TGCGCCAGCAGCCAGGAAGGGGTTGGCTACACCTTC
CASSQEGVGYTF
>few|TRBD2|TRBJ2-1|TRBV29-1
TGCAGCGTTGAAGGACTAGCGGGAGGACTAAGCTCCTACAATGAGCAGTTCTTC
CSVEGLAGGLSSYNEQFF
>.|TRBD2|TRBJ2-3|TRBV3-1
TGTGCCAGCAGCCCCGGACTAGCGGGGAACACCGGAACAGATACGCAGTATTTT
CASSPGLAGNTGTDTQYF
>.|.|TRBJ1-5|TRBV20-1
TGCAGTGCTAGAGATCCCGTCCTAAGCAATCAGCCCCAGCATTTT
CSARDPVLSNQPQHF
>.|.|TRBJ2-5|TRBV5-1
TGCGCCAGCAGCCCGCTTGACAGCACCCAAGAGACCCAGTACTTC
CASSPLDSTQETQYF
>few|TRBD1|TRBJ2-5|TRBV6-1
TGTGCCAGCAGACGCGGGCCAGGACAGGTGAATTCCCAAGAGACCCAGTACTTC
CASRRGPGQVNSQETQYF
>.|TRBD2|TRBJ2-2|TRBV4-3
TGCGCCAGCAGCCAAGAAAGCGGGGTCGTCGCCGGGGAGCTGTTTTTT
CASSQESGVVAGELFF
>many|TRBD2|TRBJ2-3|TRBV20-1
TGCAGTGCTAGACCGGGACTAACATCAGATACGCAGTATTTT
CSARPGLTSDTQYF
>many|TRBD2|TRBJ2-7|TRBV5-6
TGTGCCAGCAGCTTAGGTAGCGGGAGCTACGAGCAGTACTTC
CASSLGSGSYEQYF
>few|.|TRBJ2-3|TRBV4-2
TGTGCCAGCAGCCAAGATGGACTGCCTTCAGCAGATACGCAGTATTTT
CASSQDGLPSADTQYF
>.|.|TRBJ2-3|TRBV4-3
TGCGCCAGCAGCCAAGGTCTGGCGGGCCGCACAGATACGCAGTATTTT
CASSQGLAGRTDTQYF
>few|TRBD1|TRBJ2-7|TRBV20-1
TGCAGTGCTAGAGATTCAGGACAGGGTTTTGAGCAGTACTTC
CSARDSGQGFEQYF
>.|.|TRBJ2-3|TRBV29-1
TGCAGCGTGGATACACGGACCACAGATACGCAGTATTTT
CSVDTRTTDTQYF
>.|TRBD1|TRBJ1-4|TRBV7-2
TGTGCCAGCAGATATTCAGGGGGAAGTGAAAAACTGTTTTTT
CASRYSGGSEKLFF
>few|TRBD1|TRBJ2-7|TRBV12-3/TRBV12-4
TGTGCCAGCAGTACGGGGGGACAGGGAACTAAGGAGCAGTACTTC
CASSTGGQGTKEQYF
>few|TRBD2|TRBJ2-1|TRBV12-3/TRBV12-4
TGTGCCAGCAGTTTGGGAAGCGGGAGGTTATACAATGAGCAGTTCTTC
CASSLGSGRLYNEQFF
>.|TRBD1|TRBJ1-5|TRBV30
TGTGCCTGGAGTACAGGGGTCAATCAGCCCCAGCATTTT
CAWSTGVNQPQHF
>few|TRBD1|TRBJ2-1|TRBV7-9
TGTGCCAGCAGCTTAGTAGGGGGCGGTTACAATGAGCAGTTCTTC
CASSLVGGGYNEQFF
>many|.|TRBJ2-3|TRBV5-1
TGCGCCAGCAGCTTGGAGCATTGGACAGAGGGCACAGATACGCAGTATTTT
CASSLEHWTEGTDTQYF
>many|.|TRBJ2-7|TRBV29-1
TGCAGCGTATGGGAGTGGACCACAACCTACGAGCAGTACTTC
CSVWEWTTTYEQYF
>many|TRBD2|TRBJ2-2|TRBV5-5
TGTGCCAGCAGCTTGGGTCGTAGCGGGGGGAACACCGGGGAGCTGTTTTTT
CASSLGRSGGNTGELFF
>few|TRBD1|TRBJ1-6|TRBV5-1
TGCGCCAGCAGCAACTTCCCGGGACAGGGTACCTATAATTCACCCCTCCACTTT
CASSNFPGQGTYNSPLHF
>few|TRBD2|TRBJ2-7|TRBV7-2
TGTGCCAGCAGCTTAGATGGGACTAGCGTATACGAGCAGTACTTC
CASSLDGTSVYEQYF
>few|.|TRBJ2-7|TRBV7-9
TGTGCCAGCAGCTTAGCAGAGCACGAGCAGTACTTC
CASSLAEHEQYF
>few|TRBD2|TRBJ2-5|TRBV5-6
TGTGCCAGCAGCTTTAGACTAGCGGGACGGGAGACCCAGTACTTC
CASSFRLAGRETQYF
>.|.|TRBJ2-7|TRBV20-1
TGCAGTGCCACCGGTACAGGCGCGCGCAGCTACGAGCAGTACTTC
CSATGTGARSYEQYF
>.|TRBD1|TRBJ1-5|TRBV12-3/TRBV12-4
TGTGCCAGCAGACGACAGGGTAGCCAGCCCCAGCATTTT
CASRRQGSQPQHF
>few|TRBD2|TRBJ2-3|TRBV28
TGTGCCAGCACCGTTCCGAACCCAGGGACTAGCGGGAGAGTGACAGATACGCAGTATTTT
CASTVPNPGTSGRVTDTQYF